The 15 T cell receptor beta chains listed next were all sequenced from one sample in a study of OX40 agonist ivuxolimab in advanced cancers. Libraries were built with the immunoSEQ multiplex PCR assay. TCRdb limited this immuneACCESS table to in-frame rearrangements with V and J called. A share of clones is missing; checked studies link under half to unresolved V genes, and the rest is unexplained. For this sample the table gives 60,000 or so clones, of which roughly 84% were detected only once. Roughly 4.5% of the sample rests with the top ten. The specimen comprised CD4+ or CD8+ T cells sorted from blood, sampled in a trial of the OX40 agonist ivuxolimab. Receptor source: an adult with an advanced solid tumor such as melanoma, head and neck, liver or kidney cancer.

The genes are TRBV18 and TRBJ1-3; no clear D gene. Trimming cost V 4 bases and J 2 bases, with 9 bases left between them. Germline V gene lookup returns CDR1 KGHSH and CDR2 LQKENI. CDR3 length: 14 residues. The DNA of the CDR3 is TGTGCCAGCTCACGCAGCGGGACTGGAAACACCATATATTTT. Translated, it gives CASSRSGTGNTIYF.

The chain carries TRBV5-4 and TRBJ2-2, with a weak D call TRBD1 (5 bases). The CDR3 extends over 14 amino acids. With 1 base removed from V and 3 bases from J, the gap between germline ends came to 7 bases. Per the germline V gene, CDR1 is SGHNT and CDR2 is YYREEE (reference sequence). CDR3 loop: CASSLSRDTGELFF. The CDR3 DNA reads TGTGCCAGCAGCTTGTCCAGGGACACCGGGGAGCTGTTTTTT.

This chain joins TRBV19 and TRBJ1-5, with D possibly TRBD1 on 5 matching bases. The CDR3 sequence is 15 residues long. Looked up from germline, CDR1 is LNHDA and CDR2 is SQIVND (reference sequence). V lost 4 bases and J 2 bases, leaving 12 bases between the germline ends. As DNA, the CDR3 is TGTGCCAGTAGTAGGAGCAGGGAAGGCAATCAGCCCCAGCATTTT. Translated: CASSRSREGNQPQHF.

The rearrangement uses TRBV28 and TRBJ1-4; TRBD1 is a possible D gene (6 bases). Trimming cost V 2 bases and J 6 bases, with 10 bases left between them. This CDR3 contains 14 residues. From germline, CDR1 is MDHEN and CDR2 SYDVKM. The CDR3 spells CASSLQGKDEKLFF. The CDR3 DNA follows: TGTGCCAGCAGTTTACAGGGGAAGGATGAAAAACTGTTTTTT.

This chain links TRBV19 with TRBJ2-5, with 10 bases fitting TRBD2. The CDR3 is made up of 18 amino acids. Germline CDR1 is LNHDA and CDR2 is SQIVND (reference sequence). The V gene end was trimmed by 5 bases and the J gene end by 2 bases; junction bases not matched to a gene: 14. For the CDR3, the DNA is TGTGCCAGTAGTGCCCGTATATGGACTAGCGGTTATCAAGAGACCCAGTACTTC. It yields the protein CASSARIWTSGYQETQYF.

This chain uses TRBV27 with TRBJ1-1; 11 bases are shared with TRBD1. The CDR3 sequence is 14 residues long. The V segment lost 6 bases and the J segment 0 bases; nucleotides outside the gene matches: 0. Germline-derived CDR1 and CDR2 are MNHEY and SMNVEV (reference sequence). The CDR3: CASRDRGLNTEAFF. CDR3 DNA sequence: TGTGCCAGCAGGGACAGGGGGCTGAACACTGAAGCTTTCTTT.

CDR3 bases: TGTGCCAGCAGCTATGAACGCGGGGAACATGGCTACACCTTC. Its protein product is CASSYERGEHGYTF. The rearrangement links TRBV5-4 to TRBJ1-2; no clear D. Between the trimmed V and J ends, which lost 3 bases and 6 bases, there was a span of 15 bases. The CDR3 has 14 amino acids. Germline V gives CDR1 SGHNT, CDR2 YYREEE (reference sequence).

The CDR3 loop reads CASSYLTSVELFF. CDR3 DNA: TGTGCCAGCAGTTACTTGACTAGCGTGGAGCTGTTTTTT. The chain is built from TRBV6-6 and TRBJ2-2; 8 nucleotides align to TRBD2. The germline CDR1 and CDR2 sequences are MNHNY and SVGAGI (reference sequence). Trimming removed 1 base from V and 10 bases from J; junction bases left unmatched: 2. The CDR3 extends over 13 amino acids.

The V and J genes are TRBV20-1 and TRBJ1-2; D is unclear. Trimming stripped 2 bases from V and 6 bases from J, with 7 bases between. From germline, CDR1 is DFQATT and CDR2 SNEGSKA (reference sequence). The CDR3 loop spans 11 amino acids. CDR3 residues: CSARLGNGYTF. CDR3 nucleotides: TGCAGTGCTAGATTGGGAAATGGCTACACCTTC.

J is TRBJ2-1 and V is TRBV7-9; 7 nucleotides match TRBD1. The CDR3 contains 12 residues. V lost 2 bases, J lost 8 bases, and 0 bases stayed unmatched. Germline V gene data show CDR1 as SEHNR and CDR2 as FQNEAQ (reference sequence). The CDR3 DNA sequence: TGTGCCAGCAGCTTAAGGGGGCATGAGCAGTTCTTC. This translates into CASSLRGHEQFF.

V usage is TRBV4-2 and J usage is TRBJ2-5; TRBD2 aligns across 13 bases. CDR3 size: 18 residues. V lost 0 bases and J lost 4; bases outside the gene matches: 8. Germline CDR1 LGHNA, CDR2 YNFKEQ. The chain's CDR3 is CASSQEGLAGMSGETQYF. Written as DNA, the CDR3 is TGTGCCAGCAGCCAAGAGGGACTAGCGGGAATGAGTGGAGAGACCCAGTACTTC.

The chain combines TRBV15 with TRBJ1-3; D is undetermined. The CDR3 has 16 amino acids. CDR1 is LNHNV and CDR2 is YYDKDF in the germline V gene (reference sequence). The V gene lost 0 bases and the J gene lost 2 bases, with 11 bases spanning the gap. The CDR3 loop reads CATSRDLGATGNTIYF. CDR3 DNA: TGTGCCACCAGCAGAGATCTGGGCGCTACTGGAAACACCATATATTTT.

The rearrangement uses TRBV30 and TRBJ2-3, with D unclear. This CDR3 spans 12 amino acids. CDR1 and CDR2 from the germline V gene are GTSNPN and SVGIG (reference sequence). Trimming shortened V by 3 bases and J by 2 bases, and 6 bases separated the two germline ends. The DNA for the CDR3 is TGTGCCTGGAGGTCTTTCACAGATACGCAGTATTTT. Protein product: CAWRSFTDTQYF.

V and J are TRBV6-5 and TRBJ1-5; 10 bases are a match to TRBD1. After removal of 6 bases from V and 5 bases from J, the junction contained 4 bases not matched to a gene. The CDR3 runs to 14 residues. Germline V gene sequence: CDR1 MNHEY, CDR2 SVGAGI. CDR3 loop: CASSPDRGYQPQHF. CDR3 nucleotides: TGTGCCAGCAGCCCGGACAGGGGGTATCAGCCCCAGCATTTT.

Turning to this clone: A read error may account for a junction end that differs from germline. V usage is TRBV27 and J usage is TRBJ2-1; the match to TRBD2 covers 10 bases. Germline CDR1 reads MNHEY; CDR2 reads SMNVEV (reference sequence). This CDR3 spans 15 amino acids. This CDR3 is CASSFIAGGYSEQFF. For the CDR3, the DNA is TGTGCCAGCAGTTTCATAGCGGGAGGTTACAGTGAGCAGTTCTTC.